This TCR beta chain was identified in a study of T cells in Graves' hyperthyroidism and ophthalmopathy. Germline V lookup: CDR1 LNHDA, CDR2 SQIVND (reference sequence). The CDR3 is 18 residues long. V shed 7 bases and J shed 3 bases, with 28 bases lying between them. It was RNA transcripts that yielded the amplified TCR beta CDR3 regions. An initial round of RT-PCR targeting the TCR CDR3 relied on the HTBI primer set. TCRdb called the multiplex PCR reads again in MiXCR, with one record for every CDR3 protein. This sample has roughly 180,000 distinct CDR3 sequences, with 8% to 9.5% found just once. The sample holds many counts of this clonotype. Isolation of PBMCs was performed on around 9.7 ml fresh peripheral blood.

This chain connects TRBV19 to TRBJ2-7; the D gene is possibly TRBD2 (7 bases). The receptor comes from a woman in her late teens or twenties with Graves' hyperthyroidism that later progressed to Graves' ophthalmopathy. Sequenced sample: blood. DNA for the CDR3: TGTGCCAGTACCCAGGGGCTCCCCCGGCCGGGACTACTCTACGAGCAGTACTTC. It yields the protein CASTQGLPRPGLLYEQYF.